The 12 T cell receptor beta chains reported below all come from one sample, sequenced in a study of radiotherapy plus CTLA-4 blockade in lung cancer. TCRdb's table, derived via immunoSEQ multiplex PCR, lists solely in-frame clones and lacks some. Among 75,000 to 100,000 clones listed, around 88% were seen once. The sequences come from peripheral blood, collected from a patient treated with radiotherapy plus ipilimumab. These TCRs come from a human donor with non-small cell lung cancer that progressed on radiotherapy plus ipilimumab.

The DNA for the CDR3 is TGTGCCAGCAGCCCCCGGGACCGACCCCCCTACGAGCAGTACTTC. It is translated as CASSPRDRPPYEQYF. The chain joins TRBV5-4 to TRBJ2-7, with D perhaps TRBD1 or TRBD2 (5 bases each). The CDR3 sequence is 15 residues long. V dropped 4 bases and J dropped 2 bases, with 16 bases sitting between them. CDR1 is SGHNT, CDR2 YYREEE, per germline (reference sequence).

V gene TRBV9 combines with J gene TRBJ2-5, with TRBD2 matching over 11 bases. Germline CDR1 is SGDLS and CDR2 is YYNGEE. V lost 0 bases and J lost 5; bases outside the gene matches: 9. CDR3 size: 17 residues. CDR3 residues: CASSVAGSGRAGETQYF. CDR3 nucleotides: TGTGCCAGCAGCGTAGCGGGTAGCGGGAGGGCCGGGGAGACCCAGTACTTC.

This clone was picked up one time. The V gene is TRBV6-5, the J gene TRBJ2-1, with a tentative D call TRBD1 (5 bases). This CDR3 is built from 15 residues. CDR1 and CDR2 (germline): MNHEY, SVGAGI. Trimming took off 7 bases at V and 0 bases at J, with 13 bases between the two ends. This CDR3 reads CASKLGAGSYNEQFF. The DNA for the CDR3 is TGTGCCAGCAAGCTAGGGGCAGGCTCCTACAATGAGCAGTTCTTC.

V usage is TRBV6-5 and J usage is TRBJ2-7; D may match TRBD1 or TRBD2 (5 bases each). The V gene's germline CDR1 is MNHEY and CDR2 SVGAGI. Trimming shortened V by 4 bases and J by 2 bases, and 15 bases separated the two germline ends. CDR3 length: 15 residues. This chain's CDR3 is CASSSRGARTYEQYF. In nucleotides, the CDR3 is TGTGCCAGCAGTTCAAGAGGGGCACGAACCTACGAGCAGTACTTC.

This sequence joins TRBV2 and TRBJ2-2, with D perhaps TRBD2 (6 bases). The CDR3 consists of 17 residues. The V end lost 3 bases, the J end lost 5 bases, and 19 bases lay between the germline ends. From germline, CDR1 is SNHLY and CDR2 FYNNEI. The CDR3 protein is CASSDGTVASRTGELFF. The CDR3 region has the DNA TGTGCCAGCAGTGACGGGACTGTAGCGAGTAGAACCGGGGAGCTGTTTTTT.

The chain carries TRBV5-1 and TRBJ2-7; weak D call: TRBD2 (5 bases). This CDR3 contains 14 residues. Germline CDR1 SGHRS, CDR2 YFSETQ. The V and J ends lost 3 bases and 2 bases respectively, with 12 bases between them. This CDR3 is CASSSGSGPYEQYF. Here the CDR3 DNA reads TGCGCCAGCAGCTCTGGGAGCGGACCCTACGAGCAGTACTTC.

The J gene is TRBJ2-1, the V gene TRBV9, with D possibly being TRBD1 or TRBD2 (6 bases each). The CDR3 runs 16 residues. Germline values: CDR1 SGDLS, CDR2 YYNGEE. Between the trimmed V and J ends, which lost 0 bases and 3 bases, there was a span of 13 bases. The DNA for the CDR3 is TGTGCCAGCAGCGTAGTAAGGGGGGCCGGCTACAATGAGCAGTTCTTC. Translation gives CASSVVRGAGYNEQFF.

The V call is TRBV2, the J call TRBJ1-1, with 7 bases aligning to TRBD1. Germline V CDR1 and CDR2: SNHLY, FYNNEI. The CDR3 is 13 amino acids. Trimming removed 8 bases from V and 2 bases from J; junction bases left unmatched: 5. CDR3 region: CASFRTGNTEAFF. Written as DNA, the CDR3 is TGTGCCAGCTTTCGGACAGGTAACACTGAAGCTTTCTTT.

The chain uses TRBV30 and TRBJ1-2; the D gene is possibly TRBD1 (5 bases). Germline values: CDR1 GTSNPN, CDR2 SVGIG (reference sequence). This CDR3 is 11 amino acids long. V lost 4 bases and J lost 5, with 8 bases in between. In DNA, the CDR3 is TGTGCCTGGATTGGGGGATATGGCTACACCTTC. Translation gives CAWIGGYGYTF.

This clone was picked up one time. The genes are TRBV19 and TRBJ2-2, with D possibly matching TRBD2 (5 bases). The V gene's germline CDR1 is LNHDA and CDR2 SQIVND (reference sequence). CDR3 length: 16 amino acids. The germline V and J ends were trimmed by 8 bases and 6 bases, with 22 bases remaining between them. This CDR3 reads CASRAGESFFAGELFF. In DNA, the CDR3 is TGTGCCAGTCGGGCGGGTGAGAGTTTTTTTGCCGGGGAGCTGTTTTTT. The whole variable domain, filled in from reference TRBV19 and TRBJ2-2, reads DGGITQSPKYLFRKEGQNVTLSCEQNLNHDAMYWYRQDPGQGLRLIYYSQIVNDFQKGDIAEGYSVSREKKESFPLTVTSAQKNPTAFYLCASRAGESFFAGELFFGEGSRLTVL.

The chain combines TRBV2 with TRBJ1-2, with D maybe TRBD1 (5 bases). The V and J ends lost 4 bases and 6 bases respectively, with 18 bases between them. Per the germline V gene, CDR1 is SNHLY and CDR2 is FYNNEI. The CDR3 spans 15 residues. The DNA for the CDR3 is TGTGCCAGCAGTGTGCGGCAGGGCACCAATAATGGCTACACCTTC. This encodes CASSVRQGTNNGYTF.

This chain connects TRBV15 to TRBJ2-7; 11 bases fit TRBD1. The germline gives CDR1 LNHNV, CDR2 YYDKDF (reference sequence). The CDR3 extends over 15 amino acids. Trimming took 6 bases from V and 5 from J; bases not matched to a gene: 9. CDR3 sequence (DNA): TGTGCCACCAGGGACGGGACAGGGGGAACGAACGAGCAGTACTTC. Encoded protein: CATRDGTGGTNEQYF.